Listed here are 5 T cell receptor beta chains from one sample, sequenced in a study of T-cell reconstitution after alpha-beta-depleted transplantation in children. Preparing the TCRbeta library involved the use of unique molecular identifiers. TCRdb itself ran the PCR reads through MiXCR, one entry per CDR3 protein. The sample shows some 110,000 distinct CDR3 sequences, 10% to 13% of them seen only once. Sequencing used PBMCs, obtained before TCRalphabeta/CD19-depleted stem cell transplant. These receptors all stem from a boy under 10 years old with acute lymphoblastic leukemia, due to receive a stem cell transplant.

V gene TRBV6-5 combines with J gene TRBJ2-2; TRBD2 is a possible D gene (6 bases). CDR1 and CDR2 from the germline V gene are MNHEY and SVGAGI. The CDR3 sequence is 14 residues long. Trimming removed 7 bases at V and 3 bases at J, with 12 bases between. CDR3 protein: CASNLLAYTGELFF. The CDR3 DNA reads as TGTGCCAGCAATTTACTAGCCTACACCGGGGAGCTGTTTTTT.

The V gene is TRBV20-1, the J gene TRBJ2-7; the match to TRBD2 covers 9 bases. Germline V gives CDR1 DFQATT, CDR2 SNEGSKA (reference sequence). With 7 bases clipped from V and 2 bases from J, the junction kept 0 bases outside the gene matches. The CDR3 has 11 amino acids. For the CDR3, the DNA is TGCAGTGGACTAGCGGCCTACGAGCAGTACTTC. Translated, it gives CSGLAAYEQYF.

The V and J genes are TRBV2 and TRBJ2-1, with D perhaps TRBD1 or TRBD2 (6 bases each). Germline V lookup: CDR1 SNHLY, CDR2 FYNNEI. Trimming removed 9 bases at V and 0 bases at J, with 18 bases between. The length of the CDR3 is 16 residues. The CDR3 DNA sequence: TGTGCCAGTCCCCGGGGGCGTGGGGACTCCTACAATGAGCAGTTCTTC. Protein product: CASPRGRGDSYNEQFF.

This clonotype appeared a few times. The V gene is TRBV14, the J gene TRBJ2-5; 10 positions match TRBD1. This CDR3 is 19 amino acids long. J gave up 2 bases and V 2 bases, and 14 bases lay outside the gene matches. Looked up from germline, CDR1 is SGHDN and CDR2 is FVKESK. This CDR3 reads CASSQRQGATRPRQETQYF. For the CDR3, the DNA is TGTGCCAGCAGCCAAAGACAGGGGGCAACGAGGCCACGACAAGAGACCCAGTACTTC.

The chain has TRBV5-5 and TRBJ2-2, with 9 nucleotides matching TRBD1. The length of the CDR3 is 15 residues. J gave up 8 bases and V 1 base, and 6 bases lay outside the gene matches. In germline, CDR1 is SGHKS, CDR2 YYEKEE (reference sequence). The CDR3: CASSLHRGQGGELFF. CDR3 in DNA: TGTGCCAGCAGCTTGCACAGGGGGCAGGGGGGGGAGCTGTTTTTT.